The 13 T cell receptor beta chains presented below share a single source sample, sequenced in a study of cytomegalovirus exposure and HLA in healthy donors. The PCR had 60 Vbeta and 13 Jbeta primers. TCRdb's table, derived via immunoSEQ multiplex PCR, lists solely in-frame clones and lacks some. This table has roughly 99,000 clones, 77% appearing once. The material sequenced was PBMCs. Source of these receptors: a male donor in good health and CMV-seronegative.

This chain uses TRBV9 with TRBJ2-2; a possible D gene is TRBD1 (6 bases). The CDR3 is 14 amino acids. The germline CDR1 and CDR2 sequences are SGDLS and YYNGEE. Trimming took off 6 bases at V and 5 bases at J, with 14 bases between the two ends. CDR3: CASTGALRTGELFF. The CDR3 nucleotides read TGTGCCAGCACAGGGGCACTGAGGACCGGGGAGCTGTTTTTT.

This chain uses TRBV14 with TRBJ1-4; possible D gene TRBD1, 5 bases. Trimming cost V 6 bases and J 2 bases, with 16 bases left between them. This CDR3 spans 16 amino acids. The germline V gene encodes CDR1 SGHDN and CDR2 FVKESK. The CDR3 DNA follows: TGTGCCAGCAGACGCACGGGGGAGGGGACTAATGAAAAACTGTTTTTT. Its translation is CASRRTGEGTNEKLFF.

The rearrangement joins TRBV19 to TRBJ2-1, with no clear D. From germline, CDR1 is LNHDA and CDR2 SQIVND (reference sequence). Trimming took off 3 bases at V and 0 bases at J, with 12 bases between the two ends. CDR3 length equals 16 residues. Here the CDR3 DNA reads TGTGCCAGTAGTATCGAAGTGCACAGCTCCTACAATGAGCAGTTCTTC. Its protein product is CASSIEVHSSYNEQFF. Full variable domain (missing parts from reference TRBV19 and TRBJ2-1): DGGITQSPKYLFRKEGQNVTLSCEQNLNHDAMYWYRQDPGQGLRLIYYSQIVNDFQKGDIAEGYSVSREKKESFPLTVTSAQKNPTAFYLCASSIEVHSSYNEQFFGPGTRLTVL.

This clone was observed a handful of times. This chain joins TRBV27 and TRBJ1-1, with TRBD1 matching 8 bases. V dropped 5 bases and J dropped 4; count of bases not matched to a gene: 9. This CDR3 contains 15 residues. Germline V gives CDR1 MNHEY, CDR2 SMNVEV (reference sequence). The CDR3 DNA is TGTGCCAGCAGTCCATGGGGTACAGGGGGCACTGAAGCTTTCTTT. This encodes CASSPWGTGGTEAFF.

The chain combines TRBV7-9 with TRBJ1-2, with D unclear. CDR1 is SEHNR, CDR2 FQNEAQ, per germline (reference sequence). This CDR3 comprises 12 residues. The V end lost 0 bases, the J end lost 8 bases, and 7 bases lay between the germline ends. The CDR3 here is CASSLATRGYTF. DNA of the CDR3: TGTGCCAGCAGCTTAGCGACGCGGGGCTACACCTTC.

This clone was counted a single time. J is TRBJ1-5 and V is TRBV30; D perhaps matches TRBD1 (5 bases). Trimming shortened V by 0 bases and J by 6 bases, and 12 bases separated the two germline ends. The CDR3 consists of 14 residues. Germline V gene sequence: CDR1 GTSNPN, CDR2 SVGIG (reference sequence). The CDR3 nucleotides read TGTGCCTGGAGTGTATCAGGGCTTGGTCAGCCCCAGCATTTT. Translated: CAWSVSGLGQPQHF. Variable domain in full (rest from reference TRBV30 and TRBJ1-5): SQTIHQWPATLVQPVGSPLSLECTVEGTSNPNLYWYRQAAGRGLQLLFYSVGIGQISSEVPQNLSASRPQDRQFILSSKKLLLSDSGFYLCAWSVSGLGQPQHFGDGTRLSIL.

V and J are TRBV7-9 and TRBJ1-1; D gene uncertain. V was shortened by 3 bases and J by 10 bases, with 12 bases between the two germline ends. CDR1 is SEHNR and CDR2 is FQNEAQ in the germline V gene (reference sequence). This CDR3 is 12 amino acids long. CDR3 region: CASSLLLLTAFF. CDR3 in DNA: TGTGCCAGCAGCTTGCTACTACTGACAGCTTTCTTT.

V gene TRBV2 combines with J gene TRBJ2-1, with 7 bases fitting TRBD2. The CDR3 sequence is 15 residues long. Germline V gives CDR1 SNHLY, CDR2 FYNNEI. Trimming at V came to 2 bases and at J to 4 bases, leaving 5 bases not matched to a gene. The CDR3 sequence is CASSEILAEYNEQFF. The CDR3 region has the DNA TGTGCCAGCAGTGAAATCCTAGCGGAATACAATGAGCAGTTCTTC.

The chain combines TRBV28 with TRBJ2-2; 9 positions agree with TRBD2. The CDR3 length is 15 residues. The germline gives CDR1 MDHEN, CDR2 SYDVKM. V was clipped by 3 bases and J by 7 bases; unmatched bases: 6. The CDR3 loop is CASSLAGGLDGELFF. The CDR3 DNA is TGTGCCAGCAGTTTGGCGGGAGGGCTGGACGGGGAGCTGTTTTTT. Together with reference TRBV28 and TRBJ2-2, the CDR3 gives the full variable domain: DVKVTQSSRYLVKRTGEKVFLECVQDMDHENMFWYRQDPGLGLRLIYFSYDVKMKEKGDIPEGYSVSREKKERFSLILESASTNQTSMYLCASSLAGGLDGELFFGEGSRLTVL.

This chain links TRBV29-1 with TRBJ2-3, with D tentatively TRBD2 (6 bases). This CDR3 is built from 13 residues. The germline gives CDR1 SQVTM, CDR2 ANQGSEA. Trimming took off 6 bases at V and 0 bases at J, with 10 bases between the two ends. The CDR3 DNA sequence: TGCAGCGTCGCGGGACGGAGCACAGATACGCAGTATTTT. It is translated as CSVAGRSTDTQYF.

V usage is TRBV19 and J usage is TRBJ2-6, with 10 bases aligning to TRBD2. Germline CDR1 is LNHDA and CDR2 is SQIVND (reference sequence). J gave up 3 bases and V 6 bases, and 17 bases lay outside the gene matches. The CDR3 is made up of 20 amino acids. CDR3 amino acids: CASSPRFYSSGSRGANVLTF. The CDR3 bases are TGTGCCAGTAGCCCCCGTTTCTACTCTAGCGGGAGCCGTGGGGCCAACGTCCTGACTTTC. Complete variable domain (other parts from reference TRBV19 and TRBJ2-6): DGGITQSPKYLFRKEGQNVTLSCEQNLNHDAMYWYRQDPGQGLRLIYYSQIVNDFQKGDIAEGYSVSREKKESFPLTVTSAQKNPTAFYLCASSPRFYSSGSRGANVLTFGAGSRLTVL.

This chain links TRBV5-7 with TRBJ2-1; a weak D match, TRBD2 (5 bases). TRBV5-7 is flagged as an ORF with uncertain function. The CDR3 covers 14 residues. Trimming cost V 0 bases and J 6 bases, with 10 bases left between them. The CDR3 loop is CASSLGCGSNEQFF. The CDR3 nucleotides are TGTGCCAGCAGCTTGGGATGCGGGTCCAATGAGCAGTTCTTC.

The V and J genes are TRBV7-9 and TRBJ1-4; TRBD1 is a possible D gene (6 bases). V lost 4 bases, J lost 8 bases, and 20 bases lay in between. This CDR3 comprises 16 residues. Per the germline V gene, CDR1 is SEHNR and CDR2 is FQNEAQ (reference sequence). The CDR3 loop is CASSSPGVMSAEKLFF. CDR3 coding DNA: TGTGCCAGCAGCTCACCAGGGGTTATGTCGGCAGAAAAACTGTTTTTT.